Below, 21 T cell receptor beta chains from the same sample are listed, as sequenced in a study of shared T cell receptors in the human thymus. Assay: immunoSEQ multiplex PCR; the TCRdb copy retains only in-frame clones and omits some. The sample yields hundreds of thousands of clones, 70% to 90% seen once. Separately, the same data were catalogued under a study of human thymus T cells.

Sequenced material: thymocytes. All receptors come from a girl in the first two years of life with a congenital heart defect.

The V and J genes are TRBV15 and TRBJ2-1; 14 positions match TRBD2. The germline V gene encodes CDR1 LNHNV and CDR2 YYDKDF (reference sequence). This CDR3 contains 19 residues. Unmatched junction bases numbered 9, after V lost 5 bases and J lost 0 bases. The CDR3 nucleotides are TGTGCCACCAGCGAGGGACTAGCGGGGGCCATAAGCTCCTACAATGAGCAGTTCTTC. Its protein product is CATSEGLAGAISSYNEQFF.

The V call is TRBV6-1, the J call TRBJ1-5; weak D call: TRBD1 (5 bases). The CDR3 consists of 15 residues. Germline CDR1 is MNHNS and CDR2 is SASEGT. Deletions cut 8 bases from V and 0 bases from J, with 14 bases between. The CDR3 region has the DNA TGTGCCAGCCAGAGAGGACAAGATAGCAATCAGCCCCAGCATTTT. Protein product: CASQRGQDSNQPQHF.

The chain links TRBV6-1 to TRBJ2-7, with D tentatively TRBD1 (6 bases). The V and J ends lost 4 bases and 3 bases respectively, with 25 bases between them. This CDR3 comprises 18 residues. Germline V CDR1 and CDR2: MNHNS, SASEGT. The CDR3 region is CASSGVTGHLNGDYEQYF. In nucleotides, the CDR3 is TGTGCCAGCAGTGGAGTAACAGGGCATCTAAACGGGGACTACGAGCAGTACTTC.

Only a few counts were recorded for this clone. CDR3 sequence (DNA): TGTGCCAGTAGTCCCGTCATGAACTACGGAACGTATAATTCACCCCTCCACTTT. Amino acid sequence: CASSPVMNYGTYNSPLHF. The chain is built from TRBV19 and TRBJ1-6; D is unclear. The germline gives CDR1 LNHDA, CDR2 SQIVND (reference sequence). Trimming stripped 5 bases from V and 4 bases from J, with 21 bases between. The CDR3 contains 18 residues.

The chain employs TRBV11-2 and TRBJ1-2; D may be TRBD1 (6 bases). Deletions cut 1 base from V and 3 bases from J, with 12 bases between. The CDR3 consists of 15 residues. Germline assignment: CDR1 SGHAT and CDR2 FQNNGV. For the CDR3, the DNA is TGTGCCAGCAGCTTAGGCCGCAGGGGACACTATGGCTACACCTTC. Amino acids: CASSLGRRGHYGYTF.

The chain links TRBV5-8 to TRBJ1-2; D remains ambiguous. In germline, CDR1 is SGHTS, CDR2 YDEGEE. V lost 0 bases to trimming and J lost 4 bases, with 13 bases between them. CDR3 length: 15 amino acids. CDR3 nucleotide sequence: TGTGCCAGCAGCTTGGCCCGTCAACAGACCTATGGCTACACCTTC. Its protein product is CASSLARQQTYGYTF.

This clone came up a few times. The V gene is TRBV5-5, the J gene TRBJ1-5, with D hard to call. The CDR3 contains 18 residues. Deletions cut 3 bases from V and 2 bases from J, with 21 bases between. Germline CDR1 reads SGHKS; CDR2 reads YYEKEE (reference sequence). For the CDR3, the DNA is TGTGCCAGCAGCTCGCGAGGACTGCTCCAAAAGGGCAATCAGCCCCAGCATTTT. Translating gives CASSSRGLLQKGNQPQHF.

CDR3 coding DNA: TGTGCCAGCAGCGTCGACAGGGGTAGCAATCAGCCCCAGCATTTT. Protein: CASSVDRGSNQPQHF. The chain combines TRBV7-2 with TRBJ1-5; 8 nucleotides match TRBD1. Germline assignment: CDR1 SGHTA and CDR2 FQGNSA. V shed 5 bases, J shed 0 bases, and the junction held 3 bases outside the gene matches. This CDR3 has 15 amino acids.

The chain has TRBV20-1 and TRBJ1-1, with D possibly matching TRBD1 (5 bases). The CDR3 contains 11 residues. Germline V gene lookup returns CDR1 DFQATT and CDR2 SNEGSKA (reference sequence). Trimming removed 6 bases from V and 10 bases from J, with 15 bases in between. This chain's CDR3 is CSATTPGGAFF. The CDR3 DNA is TGCAGTGCCACAACCCCCGGGGGAGCTTTCTTT.

The V call is TRBV5-8, the J call TRBJ1-2; 10 positions match TRBD1. The CDR3 has 15 amino acids. V shed 2 bases, J shed 8 bases, and the junction held 9 bases outside the gene matches. CDR1 and CDR2 from the germline V gene are SGHTS and YDEGEE. The CDR3 DNA is TGTGCCAGCAGCTTTCCCTCCGGGACAGGGGTAGGCTACACCTTC. Amino acid sequence: CASSFPSGTGVGYTF.

The chain employs TRBV10-3 and TRBJ1-2; D may be TRBD1 (6 bases). The CDR3 contains 15 residues. Germline assignment: CDR1 ENHRY and CDR2 SYGVKD. V dropped 8 bases and J dropped 1 base, with 17 bases sitting between them. This CDR3 is CAIRTAYSVNYGYTF. The CDR3 DNA follows: TGTGCCATCCGGACAGCCTACTCCGTTAACTATGGCTACACCTTC.

The chain couples TRBV30 to TRBJ2-5, with a tentative D call TRBD1 (6 bases). The germline V and J ends were trimmed by 5 bases and 1 base, with 14 bases remaining between them. The V gene's germline CDR1 is GTSNPN and CDR2 SVGIG (reference sequence). This CDR3 has 14 amino acids. The CDR3 region has the DNA TGTGCCTGGGTTCCAGACAGGTCCCAAGAGACCCAGTACTTC. Translation gives CAWVPDRSQETQYF.

The CDR3 is CASPPKFSTGDARLPTEAFF. DNA for the CDR3: TGTGCCAGCCCACCCAAGTTCTCGACAGGGGACGCTCGACTACCAACTGAAGCTTTCTTT. The rearrangement links TRBV28 to TRBJ1-1; TRBD1 agrees at 8 bases. The junction had 28 bases not matched to a gene; V was cut back by 8 bases and J by 5 bases. Germline V gives CDR1 MDHEN, CDR2 SYDVKM. This CDR3 spans 20 amino acids.

The genes are TRBV5-6 and TRBJ1-5, with 8 bases aligning to TRBD1. Germline lookup yields CDR1 SGHDT and CDR2 YYEEEE. The ends lost 0 bases at V and 6 bases at J; junction bases unmatched: 17. The CDR3 is made up of 19 amino acids. DNA for the CDR3: TGTGCCAGCAGCTTGGGTGACAGGGGTAGGAAGGGTTGGGGTCAGCCCCAGCATTTT. Residues: CASSLGDRGRKGWGQPQHF.

This clone was found once. The CDR3: CASSLETRGPTDTQYF. In DNA, the CDR3 is TGTGCCAGCAGCTTGGAGACCAGGGGGCCCACAGATACGCAGTATTTT. The chain couples TRBV7-4 to TRBJ2-3; the match to TRBD1 covers 8 bases. The CDR3 extends over 16 amino acids. Losses at the gene ends were 3 bases for V and 2 bases for J; bases not matched to a gene: 7. Germline V gene sequence: CDR1 SGHVT, CDR2 SQSDAQ.

The chain's CDR3 is CASSWAGGNSPLHF. CDR3 in DNA: TGCGCCAGCAGCTGGGCAGGGGGTAATTCACCCCTCCACTTT. This chain connects TRBV5-1 to TRBJ1-6, with TRBD1 matching 7 bases. This CDR3 is built from 14 residues. Per the germline V gene, CDR1 is SGHRS and CDR2 is YFSETQ. J gave up 6 bases and V 3 bases, and 3 bases lay outside the gene matches.

This chain's CDR3 is CASRSPGGENTDTQYF. CDR3 in DNA: TGTGCCAGCAGGTCCCCGGGGGGGGAGAACACAGATACGCAGTATTTT. V usage is TRBV9 and J usage is TRBJ2-3; 8 bases map to TRBD2. The CDR3 length is 16 residues. After removal of 5 bases from V and 2 bases from J, the junction contained 10 bases not matched to a gene. The germline gives CDR1 SGDLS, CDR2 YYNGEE.

CDR3 residues: CARWTANTEAFF. The CDR3 DNA reads as TGTGCCAGGTGGACAGCGAACACTGAAGCTTTCTTT. The chain joins TRBV2 to TRBJ1-1; D might be TRBD1 (6 bases). Trimming stripped 9 bases from V and 1 base from J, with 9 bases between. CDR3 length: 12 amino acids. CDR1 is SNHLY and CDR2 is FYNNEI in the germline V gene.

This sequence joins TRBV7-7 and TRBJ2-5, with 11 nucleotides matching TRBD2. Germline V gives CDR1 SSHAT, CDR2 FNYEAQ (reference sequence). This CDR3 spans 15 amino acids. V trimming: 8 bases; J trimming: 5 bases; junction bases outside the gene matches: 10. The CDR3 DNA follows: TGTGCCAGCGGGAGCCGACTAGCGGGGCGGGAGACCCAGTACTTC. It translates to CASGSRLAGRETQYF. Complete variable domain (other parts from reference TRBV7-7 and TRBJ2-5): GAGVSQSPRYKVTKRGQDVTLRCDPISSHATLYWYQQALGQGPEFLTYFNYEAQPDKSGLPSDRFSAERPEGSISTLTIQRTEQRDSAMYRCASGSRLAGRETQYFGPGTRLLVL.

The chain employs TRBV27 and TRBJ1-2; 8 bases are a match to TRBD1. The CDR3 runs to 16 residues. V shed 4 bases and J 6 bases; nucleotides not matched to a gene: 13. The germline V gene encodes CDR1 MNHEY and CDR2 SMNVEV (reference sequence). The CDR3 sequence: CASSSTRKDRVHGYTF. DNA of the CDR3: TGTGCCAGCAGTTCTACCCGAAAGGACAGGGTACATGGCTACACCTTC.

This chain joins TRBV2 and TRBJ1-5; no definite D call. This CDR3 contains 18 residues. Trimming stripped 6 bases from V and 0 bases from J, with 21 bases between. Germline CDR1 and CDR2: SNHLY and FYNNEI. CDR3 region: CASRGPGWETYSNQPQHF. CDR3 sequence (DNA): TGTGCCAGCAGGGGTCCGGGATGGGAAACATATAGCAATCAGCCCCAGCATTTT.